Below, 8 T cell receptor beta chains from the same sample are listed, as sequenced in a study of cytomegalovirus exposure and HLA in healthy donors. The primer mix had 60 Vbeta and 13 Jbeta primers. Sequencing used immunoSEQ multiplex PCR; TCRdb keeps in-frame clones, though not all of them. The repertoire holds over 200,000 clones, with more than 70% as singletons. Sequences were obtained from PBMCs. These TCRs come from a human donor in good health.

For the CDR3, the DNA is TGTGCCAGCAGCGTAGCAGGGTTCAACACCGGGGAGCTGTTTTTT. Translation: CASSVAGFNTGELFF. This chain links TRBV9 with TRBJ2-2, with a weak D call TRBD1 (5 bases). Germline V gene sequence: CDR1 SGDLS, CDR2 YYNGEE. Trimming took off 0 bases at V and 2 bases at J, with 8 bases between the two ends. This CDR3 spans 15 amino acids.

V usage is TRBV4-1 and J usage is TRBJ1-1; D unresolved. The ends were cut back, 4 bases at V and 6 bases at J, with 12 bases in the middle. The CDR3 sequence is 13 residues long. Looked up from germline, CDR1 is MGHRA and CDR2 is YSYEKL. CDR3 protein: CASSPAAYAEAFF. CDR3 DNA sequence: TGCGCCAGCAGCCCGGCGGCTTATGCTGAAGCTTTCTTT.

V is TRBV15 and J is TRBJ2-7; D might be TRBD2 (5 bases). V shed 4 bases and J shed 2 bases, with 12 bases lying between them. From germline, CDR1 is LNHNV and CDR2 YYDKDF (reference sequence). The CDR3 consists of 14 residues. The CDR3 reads CATSTGNPPYEQYF. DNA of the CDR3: TGTGCCACCAGCACCGGGAACCCACCCTACGAGCAGTACTTC.

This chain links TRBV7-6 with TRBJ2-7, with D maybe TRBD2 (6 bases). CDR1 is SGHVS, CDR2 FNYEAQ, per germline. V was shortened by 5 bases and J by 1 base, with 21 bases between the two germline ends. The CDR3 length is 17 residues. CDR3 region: CASSPGITGDRSYEQYF. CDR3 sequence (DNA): TGTGCCAGCAGCCCAGGGATCACGGGAGATCGGTCCTACGAGCAGTACTTC.

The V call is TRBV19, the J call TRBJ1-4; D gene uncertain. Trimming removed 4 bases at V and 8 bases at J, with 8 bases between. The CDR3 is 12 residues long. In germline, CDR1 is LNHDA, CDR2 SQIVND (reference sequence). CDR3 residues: CASSTGLEKLFF. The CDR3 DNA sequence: TGTGCCAGTAGTACCGGGTTGGAAAAACTGTTTTTT.

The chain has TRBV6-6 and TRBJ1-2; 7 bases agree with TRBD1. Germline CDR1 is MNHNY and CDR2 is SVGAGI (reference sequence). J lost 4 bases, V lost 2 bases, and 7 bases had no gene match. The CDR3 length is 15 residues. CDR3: CASSYTGDWAYGYTF. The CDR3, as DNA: TGTGCCAGCAGTTACACAGGGGACTGGGCCTATGGCTACACCTTC.

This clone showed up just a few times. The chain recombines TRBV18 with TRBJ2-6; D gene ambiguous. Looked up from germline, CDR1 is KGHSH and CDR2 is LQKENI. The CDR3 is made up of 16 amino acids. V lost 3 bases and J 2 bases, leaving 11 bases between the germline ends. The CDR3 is CASSPYEVTGANVLTF. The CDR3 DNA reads TGTGCCAGCTCACCTTATGAGGTAACTGGGGCCAACGTCCTGACTTTC.

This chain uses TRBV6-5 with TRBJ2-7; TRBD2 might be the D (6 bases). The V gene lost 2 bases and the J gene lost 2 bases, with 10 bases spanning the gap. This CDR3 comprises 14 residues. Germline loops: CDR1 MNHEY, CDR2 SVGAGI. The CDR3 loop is CASSYQDYTYEQYF. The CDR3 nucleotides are TGTGCCAGCAGTTACCAGGACTACACCTACGAGCAGTACTTC.